This TCR beta chain was found in a study of shared clonotypes between healthy human individuals. General observations from the study: The researchers took only blood, and tissue repertoires probably look different.

It was across several immunoSEQ plates that each subset's genomic DNA was evenly split. Sequencing was performed with immunoSEQ multiplex PCR; in TCRdb, only in-frame clones are kept and a portion is missing. The data contain under 550,000 clones, about 96% of them singletons. As regards this clone: Its target is not known.

The sequence was obtained from a young woman in good health. The sample consisted of naive CD4+ T cells sorted from blood. Subset: CD45RA+ positively selected.

Here the CDR3 DNA reads TGCGCCAGCAGCTTGGCCGTAAGAAGGGAGAACACTGAAGCTTTCTTT. Its protein is CASSLAVRRENTEAFF. The V and J genes are TRBV5-1 and TRBJ1-1; D not certain. CDR3 size: 16 residues. V lost 0 bases and J 1 base, leaving 13 bases between the germline ends. Germline CDR1 reads SGHRS; CDR2 reads YFSETQ.